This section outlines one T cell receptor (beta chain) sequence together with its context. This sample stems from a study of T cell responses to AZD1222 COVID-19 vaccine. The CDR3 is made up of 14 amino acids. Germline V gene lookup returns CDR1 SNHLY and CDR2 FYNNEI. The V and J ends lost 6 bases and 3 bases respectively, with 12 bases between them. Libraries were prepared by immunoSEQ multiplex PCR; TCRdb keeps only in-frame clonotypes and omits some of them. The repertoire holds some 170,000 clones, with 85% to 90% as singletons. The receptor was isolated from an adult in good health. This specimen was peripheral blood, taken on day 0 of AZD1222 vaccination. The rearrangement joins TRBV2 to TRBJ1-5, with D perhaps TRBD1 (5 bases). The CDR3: CASREEGYNQPQHF. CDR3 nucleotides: TGTGCCAGCAGGGAGGAGGGGTACAATCAGCCCCAGCATTTT.